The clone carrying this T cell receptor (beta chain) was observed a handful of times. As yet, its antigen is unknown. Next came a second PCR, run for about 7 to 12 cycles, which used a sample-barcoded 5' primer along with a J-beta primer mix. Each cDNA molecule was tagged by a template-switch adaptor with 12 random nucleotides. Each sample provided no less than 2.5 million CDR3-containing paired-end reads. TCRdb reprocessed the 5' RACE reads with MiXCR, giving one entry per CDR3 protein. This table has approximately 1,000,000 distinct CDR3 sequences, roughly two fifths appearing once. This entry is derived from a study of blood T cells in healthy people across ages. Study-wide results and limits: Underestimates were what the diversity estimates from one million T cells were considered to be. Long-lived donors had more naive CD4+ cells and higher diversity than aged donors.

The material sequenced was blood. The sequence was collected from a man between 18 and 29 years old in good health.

CDR3 nucleotides: TGTGCCAGCAGCTTCAATACGGGGTCCCTCTACACCTTC. Translated: CASSFNTGSLYTF. The chain couples TRBV7-9 to TRBJ1-2; D is uncertain. This CDR3 is built from 13 residues. Germline-derived CDR1 and CDR2 are SEHNR and FQNEAQ (reference sequence). V was trimmed by 3 bases and J by 10 bases, leaving 15 bases between them.